This section outlines one TCR beta chain sequence together with its context. J was trimmed by 7 bases and V by 5 bases; bases with no gene match: 4. The CDR3 sequence is 14 residues long. Germline V gene lookup returns CDR1 MDHEN and CDR2 SYDVKM. These data are taken from a study of blood T cell repertoires in COVID-19. About the study: Italy, Spain and the United States were the sources of the convalescent and acute COVID-19 samples.

The study recruited people aged roughly 18 to 95 years across about 25 US areas. Participants' own reports of clinical history determined their cohort assignment. As processed by the authors: Reference gene primer amplification in the assay estimated nucleated cell counts. Repertoires were generated with immunoSEQ multiplex PCR, while TCRdb's copy carries only in-frame clones and drops some. V, J and clone size derive from that table, while D and trimming were established from the DNA sequence. This sample has about 320,000 clones, with approximately 91% found just once. Sequenced input: PBMCs or T cells enriched from blood (not recorded which). This rearrangement joins TRBV28 to TRBJ1-6, with TRBD1 matching over 8 bases. The TCR sequence derives from a man in his sixties who had recovered from COVID-19. DNA for the CDR3: TGTGCCAGCAGTCCGAGACAGGGGAATTCACCCCTCCACTTT. It codes for CASSPRQGNSPLHF.